One sample yielded the 18 T cell receptor beta chains listed below, sequenced in a study of tumor and adjacent non-tumor tissue in lung cancer. Three rounds of nested PCR, following a modified ARM-PCR protocol, produced the TCRbeta library. Each CDR3 protein is one row after TCRdb ran MiXCR on the multiplex PCR reads. The top ten clones hold approximately 26% of a sample with under 250,000 distinct CDR3 sequences, about 71% of them seen once. RNA was extracted from bulk tissue without any cell sorting. Sequencing input: lung tumor tissue. These receptor sequences come from a man aged 55 to 69 with non-small cell lung cancer.

The V and J genes are TRBV2 and TRBJ2-5; D ambiguous. CDR3 length equals 13 residues. The V end was cut by 3 bases, the J end by 7 bases, with 12 bases between. Germline V CDR1 and CDR2: SNHLY, FYNNEI. CDR3 bases: TGTGCCAGCAGTGAGGACCTGAGGCGGACCCAGTACTTC. It is translated as CASSEDLRRTQYF.

Notes on this clonotype: A much larger clone lies a single base off, so this may be a read error. J is TRBJ2-5 and V is TRBV20-1; D not certain. CDR3 length: 15 amino acids. Germline V gene lookup returns CDR1 DFQATT and CDR2 SNEGSKA (reference sequence). CDR3 loop: CGARVPPPERETQYF. CDR3 sequence (DNA): TGCGGTGCTAGAGTTCCCCCTCCCGAGAGGGAGACCCAGTACTTC.

A note on this clonotype: A much larger clone sits a single nucleotide away, making a read error possible. V and J are TRBV4-2 and TRBJ1-5; tentative D call: TRBD1 (5 bases). V was trimmed by 4 bases and J by 1 base, leaving 14 bases between them. The CDR3 sequence is 16 residues long. The germline CDR1 and CDR2 sequences are LGHNA and YNFKEQ. CDR3 in amino acids: CASSPFLGVSNQPQHF. Here the CDR3 DNA reads TGTGCCAGCAGCCCCTTTTTAGGGGTGAGCAATCAGCCCCAGCATTTT.

To note about this clonotype: The junction and the germline gene differ at one end; a read error may be behind it. The genes are TRBV5-4 and TRBJ1-2, with D perhaps TRBD1 (5 bases). CDR3 length equals 14 residues. CDR1 and CDR2 (germline): SGHNT, YYREEE (reference sequence). CDR3 nucleotide sequence: TGTGCCAGCAGCTTGGCGGGGGTCCGAGCGGGCTACACCTTT. This translates into CASSLAGVRAGYTF.

The table lists this clonotype with a few counts. The chain combines TRBV12-3 or TRBV12-4 with TRBJ2-5; D is ambiguous. V was pared by 6 bases and J by 2 bases, with 10 bases between. There are 13 residues in the CDR3. The CDR3 sequence: CASSPVQQETQYF. In DNA, the CDR3 is TGTGCCAGCAGCCCCGTACAACAAGAGACCCAGTACTTC.

This chain joins TRBV28 and TRBJ2-3; D gene ambiguous. Per germline, CDR1 MDHEN and CDR2 SYDVKM. V was trimmed by 3 bases and J by 1 base, leaving 8 bases between them. This CDR3 is 14 amino acids long. The CDR3 DNA is TGTGCCAGCAGTTTGATTACCGGCACAGATACGCAGTATTTT. Translated: CASSLITGTDTQYF.

Turning to this clonotype: The conserved final phenylalanine or tryptophan is absent from the CDR3, which likely points to a read error. This chain connects TRBV6-1 to TRBJ2-7, with D unresolved. From germline, CDR1 is MNHNS and CDR2 SASEGT. CDR3 length: 12 amino acids. Trimming stripped 6 bases from V and 7 bases from J, with 13 bases between. The CDR3 bases are TGTGCCAGCAGAGATACTCCGATGGAGCAGTACTAC. It translates to CASRDTPMEQYY.

Relative to its sample, this clonotype is medium-sized. This chain uses TRBV12-3 or TRBV12-4 with TRBJ2-5, with TRBD2 matching over 10 bases. The CDR3 has 17 amino acids. The ends lost 3 bases at V and 2 bases at J; junction bases unmatched: 9. The CDR3 DNA sequence: TGTGCCAGCAGTTTGGGACTGGAGCGGGAGGGGCAAGAGACCCAGTACTTC. Protein: CASSLGLEREGQETQYF.

This clonotype showed up many times. This chain uses TRBV20-1 with TRBJ1-5, with D maybe TRBD1 (5 bases). V shed 7 bases and J shed 5 bases, with 12 bases lying between them. CDR1 is DFQATT and CDR2 is SNEGSKA in the germline V gene (reference sequence). This CDR3 is built from 12 residues. DNA of the CDR3: TGCAGTGTCACGGGGGGGGATCAGCCCCAGCATTTT. Protein product: CSVTGGDQPQHF.

Of note for this clonotype: This sequence may be a read error, since a much larger clone differs from it by one base. This chain links TRBV6-5 with TRBJ2-2, with a tentative D call TRBD2 (5 bases). This CDR3 has 12 residues. In germline, CDR1 is MNHEY, CDR2 SVGAGI. The CDR3 DNA sequence: TGTGCCAGCTATTCGAACACCGGGGATCTGTTTTTT. Translation gives CASYSNTGDLFF.

With regard to this clonotype: This CDR3 fails to terminate in the conserved phenylalanine or tryptophan, so it likely reflects a read error. This chain links TRBV5-1 with TRBJ1-1, with D tentatively TRBD1 (5 bases). Germline V gene lookup returns CDR1 SGHRS and CDR2 YFSETQ. This CDR3 region has 12 residues. CDR3 sequence: CASSLEGAEAFL. CDR3 bases: TGCGCCAGTAGCTTGGAAGGGGCTGAAGCTTTCTTA.

In this sample, this clonotype turned up a few times. This chain joins TRBV7-2 and TRBJ2-1; perhaps TRBD1 as D (5 bases). V was cut by 4 bases and J by 11 bases, with 21 bases left in between. The CDR3 extends over 15 amino acids. Germline CDR1 is SGHTA and CDR2 is FQGNSA. The CDR3 region has the DNA TGTGCCAGCAGCTCGACCACAGGAATTTTAATTCAGCAGTTCTTC. Translated, it gives CASSSTTGILIQQFF.

About this clonotype: This may stem from a read error, because a much larger clone lies one nucleotide away. The gene calls are TRBV29-1 and TRBJ2-2, with TRBD2 as a possible D gene (6 bases). The CDR3 consists of 16 residues. From germline, CDR1 is SQVTM and CDR2 ANQGSEA. The CDR3: CSVVLSGRTGTGELIF. In DNA form, the CDR3 reads TGCAGCGTTGTACTTAGCGGCCGAACGGGTACCGGGGAGCTGATTTTT.

This chain uses TRBV7-8 with TRBJ1-4, with a possible D match to TRBD1 (6 bases). V lost 6 bases and J 0 bases, leaving 11 bases between the germline ends. Germline V gene lookup returns CDR1 SGHVS and CDR2 FQNEAQ. The CDR3 is made up of 15 amino acids. The DNA of the CDR3 is TGTGCCAGCAGGAGAGGGGGTACAACTAATGAAAAACTGTTTTTT. Protein: CASRRGGTTNEKLFF. The full variable domain, its missing parts supplied by reference TRBV7-8 and TRBJ1-4, is GAGVSQSPRYKVAKRGQDVALRCDPISGHVSLFWYQQALGQGPEFLTYFQNEAQLDKSGLPSDRFFAERPEGSVSTLKIQRTQQEDSAVYLCASRRGGTTNEKLFFGSGTQLSVL.

V and J are TRBV6-6 and TRBJ1-5, with D unresolved. Germline V gene sequence: CDR1 MNHNY, CDR2 SVGAGI (reference sequence). V gave up 2 bases and J gave up 5 bases, with 4 bases separating them. The CDR3 spans 12 residues. CDR3 nucleotide sequence: TGTGCCAGCAGTTACGGCGATCAGCCCCAGCATTTT. It is translated as CASSYGDQPQHF.

The rearrangement joins TRBV10-1 to TRBJ2-1, with TRBD2 as a possible D gene (5 bases). CDR3 size: 15 residues. Germline lookup yields CDR1 WNHNN and CDR2 SYGVQD (reference sequence). The V and J ends lost 6 bases and 8 bases respectively, with 20 bases between them. The CDR3 loop reads CASSSFSVKGDEQFF. CDR3 DNA: TGCGCCAGCAGCTCGTTTAGCGTGAAGGGCGATGAGCAGTTCTTC.

As to this clonotype: One base away lies a much larger clone, so this may be a sequencing read error. This sequence joins TRBV29-1 and TRBJ2-5; 11 bases agree with TRBD2. CDR1 and CDR2 (germline): SQVTM, ANQGSEA. Trimming took 7 bases from V and 2 from J; bases not matched to a gene: 15. This CDR3 region has 17 residues. Here the CDR3 DNA reads TGCAGCGCCCGCCATAGCGGGAGGGCCTCGGGGCAAGAGACCCAGTACTTC. Amino acids: CSARHSGRASGQETQYF.

Points on this clonotype: At one boundary the junction diverges from the germline segment, which might be a read error. This chain joins TRBV29-1 and TRBJ1-2; the D is unclear. CDR1 SQVTM and CDR2 ANQGSEA come from the germline V gene. The CDR3 length is 14 residues. In DNA form, the CDR3 reads TGCAGCGCTGAACCCCTAACTTTAAACTATGGCTACACCTTC. As protein: CSAEPLTLNYGYTF. The variable domain in full, completed from reference TRBV29-1 and TRBJ1-2, reads SAVISQKPSRDICQRGTSLTIQCQVDSQVTMMFWYRQQPGQSLTLIATANQGSEATYESGFVIDKFPISRPNLTFSTLTVSNMSPEDSSIYLCSAEPLTLNYGYTFGSGTRLTVV.